This T cell receptor (beta chain) was retrieved from a study of shared clonotypes between healthy human individuals. Study observations and caveats: Read depth was anticipated to influence clonotype sharing among donors.

The data were produced by immunoSEQ multiplex PCR, yet TCRdb's version contains in-frame clones alone and is incomplete. The sample records 520,000 or so clones, 60% to 85% being singletons. From germline, CDR1 is SQVTM and CDR2 ANQGSEA. The CDR3 contains 13 residues. In regard to this clone: What it binds is not known. At one end the junction does not follow the germline gene, possibly because of a read error.

The donors, all of them Caucasian adults, lived in Nashville, Tennessee. The sequence was collected from a middle-aged woman in good health. Some clones in this sample may be carry-over from other donors' samples. The rearrangement uses TRBV29-1 and TRBJ1-2; maybe TRBD1 (5 bases). Sequencing was carried out using PBMCs. CDR3 coding DNA: TGCAGCGTTGAAGGGTCCAGGGACGGTGGCCACACCTTC. This codes for CSVEGSRDGGHTF.